This record covers a single T cell receptor (beta chain). These data come from a study of blood T cell repertoires in COVID-19. Overall study context: In each case, the material was cDNA or gDNA derived from T cells, B-cell-depleted T cells, or PBMCs.

Assay used: immunoSEQ multiplex PCR; TCRdb lists only in-frame clones, some missing. The data show about 140,000 clones, with around nine tenths seen just once and under 6.5% held by the top ten. V lost 0 bases and J 5 bases, leaving 19 bases between the germline ends. CDR1 and CDR2 from the germline V gene are GTSNPN and SVGIG (reference sequence). This CDR3 comprises 16 residues. Sequencing input: peripheral blood. V gene TRBV30 combines with J gene TRBJ2-5, with D possibly matching TRBD2 (6 bases). The sequence came from a human donor in a cohort sampled during active COVID-19. Here the CDR3 reads CAWSVGYRERYETQYF. In DNA, the CDR3 is TGTGCCTGGAGTGTGGGATATCGGGAGAGGTACGAGACCCAGTACTTC. Based on the CDR3 plus reference TRBV30 and TRBJ2-5, the full variable domain is SQTIHQWPATLVQPVGSPLSLECTVEGTSNPNLYWYRQAAGRGLQLLFYSVGIGQISSEVPQNLSASRPQDRQFILSSKKLLLSDSGFYLCAWSVGYRERYETQYFGPGTRLLVL.